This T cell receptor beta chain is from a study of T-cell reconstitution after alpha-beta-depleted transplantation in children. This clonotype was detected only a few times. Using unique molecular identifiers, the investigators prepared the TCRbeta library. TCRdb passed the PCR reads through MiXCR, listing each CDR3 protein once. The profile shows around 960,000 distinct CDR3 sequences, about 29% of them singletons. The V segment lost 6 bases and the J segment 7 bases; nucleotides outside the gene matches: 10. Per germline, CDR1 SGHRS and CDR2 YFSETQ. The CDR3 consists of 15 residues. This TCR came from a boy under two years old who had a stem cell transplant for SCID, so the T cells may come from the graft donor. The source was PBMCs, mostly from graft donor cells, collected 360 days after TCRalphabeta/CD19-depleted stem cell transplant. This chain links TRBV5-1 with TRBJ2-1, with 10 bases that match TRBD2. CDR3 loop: CASTEVAGGRNEQFF. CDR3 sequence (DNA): TGCGCCAGCACCGAAGTAGCGGGGGGCAGAAATGAGCAGTTCTTC. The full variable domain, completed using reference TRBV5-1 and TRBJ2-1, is KAGVTQTPRYLIKTRGQQVTLSCSPISGHRSVSWYQQTPGQGLQFLFEYFSETQRNKGNFPGRFSGRQFSNSRSEMNVSTLELGDSALYLCASTEVAGGRNEQFFGPGTRLTVL.